This T cell receptor beta chain was observed in a study of neurological immune-mediated disorders (dated 2019 in TCRdb). In terms of the full investigation: Peripheral blood TCR-beta repertoires from HTLV-I-associated myelopathy (HAM/TSP) patients, multiple sclerosis patients and healthy controls were compared by UMI-based sequencing. The cohort included roughly 71 subjects: about 15 with HAM/TSP, approximately 34 with multiple sclerosis, and about 20 healthy controls. Each longitudinal HAM/TSP and healthy donor was sampled at 3 time-points spaced at about 3-45 month intervals. Longitudinal samples, technical triplicates and paired sorted CD4+ and CD8+ T-cell subsets, alongside PBMC samples, were included among the approximately 98 TCR-beta libraries.

Trimming leaves V shorter by 7 bases and J shorter by 6 bases, with the junction holding 8 bases beyond the gene matches. From its cysteine to its phenylalanine, the CDR3 spans 14 amino acids. Solely the CDR3 DNA is kept, with 42 bases framed from the first base. For CDR1 and CDR2, the germline V gene lists SNHLY and FYNNEI. The sample's time point label, decoded: longitudinal time-point 1 (baseline). The healthy controls were volunteers from blood banks in Maryland, USA. Unsorted PBMC libraries were generated from 2 million PBMCs stored in RNAlater at -80 °C until RNA extraction. Peripheral blood was subjected to Ficoll-Hypaque density gradient centrifugation to isolate PBMCs, which were then cryopreserved in liquid nitrogen. Summary of the overall study and its limitations: The highest TCR clonal expansion was observed in HAM/TSP patients, whereas the lowest was observed in MS patients, even when compared with healthy controls. Expanded clones from different subjects shared no identical CDR3 amino acid sequences, which suggests that TCR-beta repertoires were private in all groups.

To synthesize cDNA, template-switch 5'RACE was performed with a primer carrying a 10-nucleotide random unique molecular identifier so that each TCR transcript was tagged. Every sequencing run yielded over 170 million TCR-beta sequences covering 15-18 subjects. The RNeasy kit was used to extract total RNA. TCR-beta VDJ regions were amplified with primers for the TCR constant region and the 5'RACE anchor, using the KAPA Real-time Library Amplification kit. A first PCR added sample indexes and Illumina adaptors, and a second PCR then raised library yield. After purification with Ampure beads, the TCR product of roughly 650 bp was size-selected on a 2% E-gel SizeSelection system. Library quality was checked on a Bioanalyzer, concentration was measured with Qubit, and libraries were quantified with the Kapa Library Quantification kit before pooling. Paired-end 2 x 150 bp sequencing of the libraries was performed on an Illumina HiSeq 2500. To increase sequence diversity, roughly 24-32% phiX was spiked into each library pool. The paper's processing steps were these. Quality-filtered reads were processed with the UMI-based MiGEC pipeline, which removed over 75% of raw TCR sequences during error correction. IMGT germline references were used for alignment of VDJ genes, and clonotypes were defined by a unique CDR3 amino acid sequence together with V-J genes. VDJtools evaluated clonal expansion, Shannon diversity and CDR3 relatedness (CalcPairwiseDistances, ClusterSamples); CLCbio workbench built phylogenetic trees. Expanded clones were defined as having at least 8 unique UMIs, based on coefficient-of-variation modelling across technical triplicates. TCRdb trimmed the raw reads at Q25, called clones with MiXCR and kept productive beta chains. Entries are consolidated by CDR3 protein sequence, retaining the most common genes and DNA. These V and J calls rely on TCRdb rather than the paper's analysis. The sample records about 50,000 distinct CDR3 sequences, 8% to 10% of which are singletons. Roughly 1.6% of the sample rests with the top ten.

This clonotype has a count of ten or more. Its antigen target is currently unknown. Nothing much larger sits one base from this clone, and base qualities are not available. Material for sequencing was PBMCs. The TCR comes from a woman in her 40s in good health. The sequence links TRBV2 to TRBJ2-3; 9 middle bases align to TRBD2. In nucleotides, the sequence is TGTGCCAGCAACCCAAGCGGGAGGTTGGATACGCAGTATTTT. It is translated as CASNPSGRLDTQYF.